Below are 17 T cell receptor beta chains sequenced from a single sample in a study of prognosis after radiotherapy for stage I lung cancer. CDR3 of TCR beta was amplified from genomic DNA via a two-round multiplex PCR. Gene-specific TRBV and TRBJ primers were used in PCR round one. One entry per CDR3 protein results from TCRdb running MiXCR on the multiplex PCR reads. The sample holds about 35,000 distinct CDR3 sequences, 32% seen once. The sequences come from PBMCs, collected before or after stereotactic body radiation therapy (not recorded which). These receptors were collected from a donor aged 50 or older with non-small cell lung cancer.

This clonotype was observed a handful of times. The V call is TRBV6-5, the J call TRBJ2-7, with D unclear. This CDR3 has 12 amino acids. CDR1 and CDR2 (germline): MNHEY, SVGAGI. V was shortened by 2 bases and J by 4 bases, with 6 bases between the two germline ends. CDR3 DNA: TGTGCCAGCAGTTACGAATTGTACGAGCAGTACTTC. This sequence encodes CASSYELYEQYF.

Note on this clonotype: With only one base between it and a far larger clone, this is likely a read error. The chain carries TRBV6-1 and TRBJ2-1; 10 positions agree with TRBD2. CDR1 is MNHNS and CDR2 is SASEGT in the germline V gene. Unmatched junction bases numbered 11, after V lost 7 bases and J lost 5 bases. This CDR3 region has 16 residues. The CDR3 DNA sequence: TGTGCCAGCACCACAGGGCTAGCGGGGGCCAACAATGAGCAGTTCTTC. It specifies CASTTGLAGANNEQFF.

At least ten counts were recorded for this clonotype. V usage is TRBV20-1 and J usage is TRBJ2-1, with D possibly matching TRBD2 (7 bases). This CDR3 is 17 amino acids long. Germline V gene data show CDR1 as DFQATT and CDR2 as SNEGSKA (reference sequence). The germline V and J ends were trimmed by 6 bases and 9 bases, with 30 bases remaining between them. The CDR3 DNA reads as TGCAGTGCACAATCGAGGTCTAGGGGGGGCGGTAACGCTGAGCAGTTCTTC. Its translation: CSAQSRSRGGGNAEQFF.

This clonotype was detected ten times or more. The chain recombines TRBV20-1 with TRBJ1-6, with D possibly being TRBD1 (5 bases). Germline V CDR1 and CDR2: DFQATT, SNEGSKA (reference sequence). Trimming shortened V by 1 base and J by 8 bases, and 6 bases separated the two germline ends. The CDR3 covers 12 residues. The CDR3 region has the DNA TGCAGTGCTAGAGGGGGGGATTCACCCCTCCACTTT. Translating it yields CSARGGDSPLHF.

There are many counts of this clonotype. The rearrangement uses TRBV24-1 and TRBJ2-1, with 7 bases identical to TRBD1. The CDR3 sequence is 15 residues long. Germline values: CDR1 KGHDR, CDR2 SFDVKD. The junction had 4 bases not matched to a gene; V was cut back by 6 bases and J by 0 bases. CDR3 in amino acids: CATSSTGSSYNEQFF. For the CDR3, the DNA is TGTGCCACCAGTTCGACAGGGAGCTCCTACAATGAGCAGTTCTTC.

The table lists this clonotype with a few counts. The rearrangement joins TRBV10-1 to TRBJ2-1, with a possible D match to TRBD2 (6 bases). The CDR3 sequence is 14 residues long. The V gene's germline CDR1 is WNHNN and CDR2 SYGVQD (reference sequence). The germline V and J ends were trimmed by 5 bases and 6 bases, with 14 bases remaining between them. DNA for the CDR3: TGCGCCAGCAGTCTTGGGACTCAGAGCAATGAGCAGTTCTTC. It codes for CASSLGTQSNEQFF.

There are many counts of this clonotype. The CDR3 loop is CASSVGAGNTDTQYF. CDR3 DNA: TGTGCCAGCAGCGTAGGGGCGGGGAACACAGATACGCAGTATTTT. The V gene is TRBV9, the J gene TRBJ2-3, with a tentative D call TRBD2 (6 bases). Germline V gives CDR1 SGDLS, CDR2 YYNGEE. V gave up 0 bases and J gave up 2 bases, with 10 bases separating them. The CDR3 totals 15 residues.

The chain links TRBV5-5 to TRBJ1-5, with D maybe TRBD1 (5 bases). CDR3 length equals 15 residues. Germline loops: CDR1 SGHKS, CDR2 YYEKEE (reference sequence). The V gene lost 3 bases and the J gene lost 0 bases, with 10 bases spanning the gap. In nucleotides, the CDR3 is TGTGCCAGCAGCTGGGGGTCGGATAGCAATCAGCCCCAGCATTTT. Protein: CASSWGSDSNQPQHF.

The table lists this clonotype with many counts. The genes are TRBV12-3 or TRBV12-4 and TRBJ2-2; D might be TRBD1 (6 bases). The CDR3 sequence is 14 residues long. The V end was cut by 6 bases, the J end by 6 bases, with 14 bases between. The CDR3 nucleotides read TGTGCCAGCAGCTCCCGACAGGTTCCCGGGGAGCTGTTTTTT. Its translation is CASSSRQVPGELFF.

This clonotype was seen more than once but under ten times. A much larger clone sits a single nucleotide away, making a read error possible. The genes are TRBV5-1 and TRBJ1-1, with a tentative D call TRBD1 (5 bases). The CDR3 is 16 amino acids. Germline loops: CDR1 SGHRS, CDR2 YFSETQ. V lost 1 base and J lost 6, with 19 bases in between. For the CDR3, the DNA is TGCGCCAGCAGCTTGACAGGCGCCATTTTGGGGTCTGAAGCTTTCTTT. Translating it yields CASSLTGAILGSEAFF. Looking up the rest from reference TRBV5-1 and TRBJ1-1 gives the full variable domain: KAGVTQTPRYLIKTRGQQVTLSCSPISGHRSVSWYQQTPGQGLQFLFEYFSETQRNKGNFPGRFSGRQFSNSRSEMNVSTLELGDSALYLCASSLTGAILGSEAFFGQGTRLTVV.

This clonotype was recorded many times. The chain carries TRBV20-1 and TRBJ2-5; 8 bases map to TRBD2. Per germline, CDR1 DFQATT and CDR2 SNEGSKA (reference sequence). The junction had 3 bases not matched to a gene; V was cut back by 2 bases and J by 1 base. The length of the CDR3 is 14 residues. The CDR3 protein is CSARPGGVQETQYF. In nucleotides, the CDR3 is TGCAGTGCTAGACCGGGGGGGGTCCAAGAGACCCAGTACTTC.

This clonotype has ten or more counts. The chain uses TRBV18 and TRBJ2-6; D is undetermined. Germline loops: CDR1 KGHSH, CDR2 LQKENI. V was clipped by 3 bases and J by 0 bases, with 9 bases between them. The CDR3 totals 16 residues. In nucleotides, the CDR3 is TGTGCCAGCTCACCGACCGAGAGCTCTGGGGCCAACGTCCTGACTTTC. This codes for CASSPTESSGANVLTF.

This clonotype was counted many times. The V and J genes are TRBV18 and TRBJ2-7, with unresolved D. The CDR3 extends over 13 amino acids. Germline V gives CDR1 KGHSH, CDR2 LQKENI. The V end lost 0 bases, the J end lost 8 bases, and 11 bases lay between the germline ends. The CDR3 DNA reads TGTGCCAGCTCACCACCGGGCGTTGGCAAGCAGTACTTC. Translation: CASSPPGVGKQYF.

This clonotype was counted once. V usage is TRBV27 and J usage is TRBJ2-1; 7 bases align to TRBD1. Germline values: CDR1 MNHEY, CDR2 SMNVEV (reference sequence). The CDR3 spans 16 residues. Germline trimming cut 8 bases from V and 5 bases from J; bases unmatched to any gene: 15. The CDR3, as DNA: TGTGCCAGCCGACGAGGGGGAGACAGGGCCAACAATGAGCAGTTCTTC. It yields the protein CASRRGGDRANNEQFF.

This clonotype showed up many times. The chain joins TRBV5-1 to TRBJ1-1; 7 bases are shared with TRBD1. Germline lookup yields CDR1 SGHRS and CDR2 YFSETQ. The V segment lost 0 bases and the J segment 4 bases; nucleotides outside the gene matches: 3. The CDR3 is 14 amino acids. The CDR3 DNA reads TGCGCCAGCAGCTTGGAGGCAGGGGGCACTGAAGCTTTCTTT. Amino acid sequence: CASSLEAGGTEAFF.

The V and J genes are TRBV5-1 and TRBJ1-6; D gene ambiguous. CDR1 and CDR2 (germline): SGHRS, YFSETQ. The CDR3 has 15 amino acids. V was trimmed by 0 bases and J by 9 bases, leaving 13 bases between them. CDR3 loop: CASSLAGGEVSPLHF. Here the CDR3 DNA reads TGCGCCAGCAGCTTGGCCGGTGGGGAGGTTTCACCCCTCCACTTT.

This clonotype was seen only a few times. This chain links TRBV2 with TRBJ1-1, with a weak D call TRBD1 (6 bases). The CDR3 runs 16 residues. Trimming removed 6 bases from V and 6 bases from J, with 23 bases in between. Per the germline V gene, CDR1 is SNHLY and CDR2 is FYNNEI. The CDR3 DNA follows: TGTGCCAGCAGGAAGGATGGGGGGGGCAATGGAGCTGAAGCTTTCTTT. Encoded protein: CASRKDGGGNGAEAFF.